These 15 T cell receptor beta chains came from one sample sequenced in a study of T cells after yellow fever vaccination. TCRdb redid the calling of the 5' RACE reads with MiXCR, one entry per CDR3 protein. Of under 600,000 distinct CDR3 sequences detected, around a fifth appear once; the ten largest clones hold roughly a sixth. Sequenced material: PBMCs, taken 21 days after the first yellow fever vaccination. Receptor source: a man aged 18 to 30 who received the YFV17D yellow fever vaccine.

This clonotype has just a few counts. CDR3 bases: TGTGCCAGCAGCTCGTGGGGTCCTACTGAAGCTTTCTTT. Translated, it gives CASSSWGPTEAFF. This rearrangement joins TRBV7-8 to TRBJ1-1; D is unresolved. With 4 bases removed from V and 5 bases from J, the gap between germline ends came to 11 bases. CDR1 is SGHVS and CDR2 is FQNEAQ in the germline V gene. The CDR3 runs 13 residues.

The chain carries TRBV18 and TRBJ1-1; unclear D gene. Germline V CDR1 and CDR2: KGHSH, LQKENI. The CDR3 is 12 residues long. Trimming pared 6 bases from V and 7 bases from J, leaving 12 bases between. DNA of the CDR3: TGTGCCAGCTCGCCTAGCGATGTTGAAGCTTTCTTT. Translating it yields CASSPSDVEAFF.

This chain connects TRBV7-8 to TRBJ2-7; 12 bases align to TRBD1. The CDR3 extends over 16 amino acids. The V gene's germline CDR1 is SGHVS and CDR2 FQNEAQ. V lost 4 bases to trimming and J lost 6 bases; unmatched junction nucleotides: 10. The CDR3 coding sequence is TGTGCCAGCAGCTCCACCTACGGGACAGGGGGCGGCGAGCAGTACTTC. This translates into CASSSTYGTGGGEQYF.

This clonotype appeared many times. V usage is TRBV4-2 and J usage is TRBJ2-5; D is unclear. V dropped 2 bases and J dropped 3 bases, with 10 bases sitting between them. The CDR3 is 14 amino acids. The germline gives CDR1 LGHNA, CDR2 YNFKEQ. This chain's CDR3 is CASSQSDNEETQYF. CDR3 sequence (DNA): TGTGCCAGCAGCCAATCCGACAACGAAGAGACCCAGTACTTC.

This chain uses TRBV4-1 with TRBJ2-7, with 7 bases matching TRBD1. The CDR3 has 16 amino acids. Per the germline V gene, CDR1 is MGHRA and CDR2 is YSYEKL. V trimming: 0 bases; J trimming: 4 bases; junction bases outside the gene matches: 9. The CDR3, as DNA: TGCGCCAGCAGCCAAGAGCTGAGGACAGGAGTGTACGAGCAGTACTTC. Translation gives CASSQELRTGVYEQYF.

This clonotype was seen only a few times. The chain's CDR3 is CASGADPNQPQHF. CDR3 DNA: TGTGCTTCGGGGGCAGATCCCAATCAGCCCCAGCATTTT. The gene calls are TRBV6-1 and TRBJ1-5; tentative D call: TRBD1 (6 bases). Per germline, CDR1 MNHNS and CDR2 SASEGT. The CDR3 is 13 residues long.

The chain combines TRBV5-4 with TRBJ1-6; 7 bases match TRBD1. The J segment lost 10 bases and the V segment lost 2 bases, leaving 12 bases of the junction unmatched. CDR1 and CDR2 from the germline V gene are SGHNT and YYREEE (reference sequence). The CDR3 has 16 residues. The CDR3 loop reads CASSFIGQAVGSPLHF. The CDR3 DNA reads TGTGCCAGCAGCTTTATCGGACAGGCGGTTGGGTCACCCCTCCACTTT. Combining the CDR3 with reference TRBV5-4 and TRBJ1-6 gives the whole variable domain ETGVTQSPTHLIKTRGQQVTLRCSSQSGHNTVSWYQQALGQGPQFIFQYYREEENGRGNFPPRFSGLQFPNYSSELNVNALELDDSALYLCASSFIGQAVGSPLHFGNGTRLTVT.

In this sample, this clonotype turned up a few times. The rearrangement links TRBV20-1 to TRBJ1-1; D ambiguous. This CDR3 is built from 15 residues. The V and J ends lost 6 bases and 0 bases respectively, with 17 bases between them. CDR1 is DFQATT, CDR2 SNEGSKA, per germline (reference sequence). In DNA, the CDR3 is TGCAGTGCCAGGTGGGAGGGCACGATGAACACTGAAGCTTTCTTT. Translating gives CSARWEGTMNTEAFF.

V and J are TRBV11-2 and TRBJ2-3; D call uncertain. Trimming removed 5 bases from V and 6 bases from J, with 9 bases in between. Germline loops: CDR1 SGHAT, CDR2 FQNNGV. This CDR3 comprises 12 residues. The CDR3 loop is CASSPRYDTQYF. CDR3 DNA: TGTGCCAGCAGCCCCCGATATGATACGCAGTATTTT.

The V call is TRBV20-1, the J call TRBJ2-5; TRBD1 matches at 8 bases. V shed 7 bases, J shed 1 base, and the junction held 5 bases outside the gene matches. The germline CDR1 and CDR2 sequences are DFQATT and SNEGSKA (reference sequence). This CDR3 is 13 amino acids long. The CDR3 spells CSEGQEFQETQYF. The CDR3 DNA reads as TGCAGTGAGGGACAGGAGTTCCAAGAGACCCAGTACTTC.

The rearrangement uses TRBV28 and TRBJ2-7; no firm D call. The CDR3 contains 15 residues. V was clipped by 5 bases and J by 2 bases, with 16 bases between them. Germline V gene data show CDR1 as MDHEN and CDR2 as SYDVKM. CDR3 DNA sequence: TGTGCCAGCAGTACCACAAGGCTCCCTCCCTACGAGCAGTACGTC. Its protein product is CASSTTRLPPYEQYV.

This chain connects TRBV5-4 to TRBJ1-6; D not certain. Trimming pared 0 bases from V and 6 bases from J, leaving 10 bases between. Germline V lookup: CDR1 SGHNT, CDR2 YYREEE (reference sequence). This CDR3 is 15 amino acids long. CDR3 in amino acids: CASSLDSRVNSPLHF. The DNA of the CDR3 is TGTGCCAGCAGCTTGGATTCCCGGGTTAATTCACCCCTCCACTTT.

This clonotype was seen a handful of times. V is TRBV4-1 and J is TRBJ1-4; D unclear. The CDR3 is made up of 15 amino acids. V shed 1 base and J shed 8 bases, with 14 bases lying between them. Per germline, CDR1 MGHRA and CDR2 YSYEKL. In DNA form, the CDR3 reads TGCGCCAGCAGCCAAGTCCGCAAGCGAGGGGAAAAACTGTTTTTT. It specifies CASSQVRKRGEKLFF.

The chain uses TRBV12-3 or TRBV12-4 and TRBJ2-5; D assignment may be TRBD1 or TRBD2 (5 bases each). V was trimmed by 7 bases and J by 5 bases, leaving 11 bases between them. This CDR3 is built from 12 residues. CDR3 protein: CASNLWGETQYF. The CDR3 bases are TGTGCCAGCAACTTGTGGGGGGAGACCCAGTACTTC.

The chain employs TRBV5-1 and TRBJ2-7; TRBD2 might be the D (7 bases). The CDR3 contains 14 residues. Germline V gene sequence: CDR1 SGHRS, CDR2 YFSETQ. V lost 1 base, J lost 6 bases, and 14 bases lay in between. CDR3 sequence reads: CASSLLQGGGEQYF. The CDR3 bases are TGCGCCAGCAGCTTGTTGCAGGGAGGGGGCGAGCAGTACTTC.